This T cell receptor (beta chain) originates from a study of cytomegalovirus exposure and HLA in healthy donors. V gave up 3 bases and J gave up 1 base, with 7 bases separating them. The CDR3 is made up of 15 amino acids. Germline V lookup: CDR1 MNHNS, CDR2 SASEGT. Data came from immunoSEQ multiplex PCR; TCRdb stores just in-frame clones and leaves some out. The table lists 90,000 to 140,000 clones, approximately 90% of them singletons, with under 4.5% in the top ten. This receptor was identified in a woman aged 18-29 years in good health and CMV-seropositive. Sequencing was carried out using PBMCs. The chain is built from TRBV6-1 and TRBJ1-6, with D uncertain. In DNA, the CDR3 is TGTGCCAGCAGTGACCGGGGATCCTATAATTCACCCCTCCACTTT. Protein product: CASSDRGSYNSPLHF.